Each of the 27 T cell receptor beta chains below was sequenced from the same sample in a study of T cell changes during pregnancy in multiple sclerosis. Using immunoSEQ multiplex PCR, the repertoire was profiled, and TCRdb retains in-frame clones only, with some absent. Counted here are tens of thousands of clones, 91% occurring once; the ten biggest clones make up roughly 0.7%. The sample in question was peripheral blood, obtained in the third trimester of pregnancy. The receptors were gathered from a female donor in good health, enrolled as a control in a pregnancy study.

The rearrangement uses TRBV5-1 and TRBJ2-3, with a possible D match to TRBD1 (5 bases). V lost 1 base to trimming and J lost 4 bases, with 10 bases between them. The CDR3 length is 14 residues. Germline V CDR1 and CDR2: SGHRS, YFSETQ. CDR3 residues: CASSLTGGADTQYF. DNA for the CDR3: TGCGCCAGCAGCTTGACAGGTGGGGCAGATACGCAGTATTTT.

This clone was seen only once. V usage is TRBV5-1 and J usage is TRBJ2-2; TRBD1 matches at 7 bases. After removal of 4 bases from V and 14 bases from J, the junction contained 14 bases not matched to a gene. The CDR3 length is 14 residues. Germline V gives CDR1 SGHRS, CDR2 YFSETQ. In DNA form, the CDR3 reads TGCGCCAGCAGCCCCTGGAGTACAGGGGAAGTACTGTTTTTT. Translating it yields CASSPWSTGEVLFF. The full variable domain, rest sourced from reference TRBV5-1 and TRBJ2-2, is KAGVTQTPRYLIKTRGQQVTLSCSPISGHRSVSWYQQTPGQGLQFLFEYFSETQRNKGNFPGRFSGRQFSNSRSEMNVSTLELGDSALYLCASSPWSTGEVLFFGEGSRLTVL.

A single count supports this clone. The V call is TRBV5-6, the J call TRBJ1-3; D is perhaps TRBD1 (5 bases). CDR3 length: 14 residues. V lost 0 bases, J lost 5 bases, and 9 bases lay in between. Germline-derived CDR1 and CDR2 are SGHDT and YYEEEE. The CDR3 DNA is TGTGCCAGCAGCTTGGAAGCAGGGCGAAACACCATATATTTT. As protein: CASSLEAGRNTIYF. The complete variable domain, with remaining parts taken from reference TRBV5-6 and TRBJ1-3, reads DAGVTQSPTHLIKTRGQQVTLRCSPKSGHDTVSWYQQALGQGPQFIFQYYEEEERQRGNFPDRFSGHQFPNYSSELNVNALLLGDSALYLCASSLEAGRNTIYFGEGSWLTVV.

The V gene is TRBV18, the J gene TRBJ2-5; D unclear. CDR1 and CDR2 (germline): KGHSH, LQKENI. The CDR3 length is 12 residues. Deletions cut 1 base from V and 5 bases from J, with 5 bases between. CDR3: CASSPLEETQYF. CDR3 coding DNA: TGTGCCAGCTCACCACTTGAGGAGACCCAGTACTTC. Full variable domain (outside the CDR3, taken from reference TRBV18 and TRBJ2-5): NAGVMQNPRHLVRRRGQEARLRCSPMKGHSHVYWYRQLPEEGLKFMVYLQKENIIDESGMPKERFSAEFPKEGPSILRIQQVVRGDSAAYFCASSPLEETQYFGPGTRLLVL.

The chain has TRBV7-2 and TRBJ1-1; 8 bases align to TRBD1. V lost 1 base, J lost 10 bases, and 8 bases stayed unmatched. Germline values: CDR1 SGHTA, CDR2 FQGNSA. The CDR3 length is 14 residues. The CDR3 spells CASSLDRGRKVAFF. CDR3 DNA: TGTGCCAGCAGCTTAGACAGGGGGAGGAAGGTAGCTTTCTTT.

A remark on this clone: Other DNA sequences within the sample encode an identical CDR3. The rearrangement joins TRBV6-5 to TRBJ1-2; D not certain. The V and J ends lost 0 bases and 1 base respectively, with 6 bases between them. The CDR3 totals 14 residues. Germline-derived CDR1 and CDR2 are MNHEY and SVGAGI. The CDR3 sequence: CASSYSTVNYGYTF. The CDR3 DNA follows: TGTGCCAGCAGTTACTCGACTGTTAACTATGGCTACACCTTC.

This sequence joins TRBV19 and TRBJ2-1; D unclear. The CDR3 runs 13 residues. Per the germline V gene, CDR1 is LNHDA and CDR2 is SQIVND (reference sequence). The V and J ends lost 8 bases and 8 bases respectively, with 16 bases between them. CDR3 region: CASSLAGDHEQFF. The CDR3 DNA is TGTGCCAGTTCTTTAGCCGGCGATCATGAGCAGTTCTTC.

The chain is built from TRBV28 and TRBJ2-7, with D perhaps TRBD2 (5 bases). Trimming took 3 bases from V and 2 from J, leaving 20 bases between them. The CDR3 spans 17 residues. Germline CDR1 and CDR2: MDHEN and SYDVKM. CDR3 sequence (DNA): TGTGCCAGCAGTTTGGGATGGAGGAGTCCAGAGACCTACGAGCAGTACTTC. It specifies CASSLGWRSPETYEQYF. The complete variable domain, with remaining parts taken from reference TRBV28 and TRBJ2-7, reads DVKVTQSSRYLVKRTGEKVFLECVQDMDHENMFWYRQDPGLGLRLIYFSYDVKMKEKGDIPEGYSVSREKKERFSLILESASTNQTSMYLCASSLGWRSPETYEQYFGPGTRLTVT.

This clone occurred once. This chain joins TRBV7-2 and TRBJ2-7; D ambiguous. The CDR3 extends over 11 amino acids. Germline V lookup: CDR1 SGHTA, CDR2 FQGNSA. Trimming took 3 bases from V and 3 from J, leaving 3 bases between them. DNA for the CDR3: TGTGCCAGCAGCTTTTACTACGAGCAGTACTTC. Encoded protein: CASSFYYEQYF.

The chain couples TRBV9 to TRBJ2-3, with 7 bases matching TRBD1. Germline CDR1 is SGDLS and CDR2 is YYNGEE. This CDR3 region has 17 residues. The V and J ends lost 2 bases and 4 bases, in that order; junction bases with no gene match: 13. CDR3 region: CASSVYGTVEGADTQYF. The CDR3 coding sequence is TGTGCCAGCAGCGTGTACGGGACAGTGGAAGGAGCAGATACGCAGTATTTT.

The chain couples TRBV10-3 to TRBJ1-1; TRBD1 is a possible D gene (6 bases). Per germline, CDR1 ENHRY and CDR2 SYGVKD. The CDR3 length is 15 residues. The V gene lost 5 bases and the J gene lost 1 base, with 14 bases spanning the gap. The CDR3, as DNA: TGTGCCATCAGTAAACAGGGTAAGGGGAACACTGAAGCTTTCTTT. The encoded protein is CAISKQGKGNTEAFF.

V is TRBV9 and J is TRBJ2-6; a possible D gene is TRBD1 (5 bases). The germline CDR1 and CDR2 sequences are SGDLS and YYNGEE. Trimming left V 6 bases short and J 1 base short, with 17 bases between. The length of the CDR3 is 17 residues. CDR3 in amino acids: CASNLGRAVSGANVLTF. CDR3 coding DNA: TGTGCCAGCAATCTCGGCAGGGCCGTATCTGGGGCCAACGTCCTGACTTTC.

The genes are TRBV5-1 and TRBJ2-1; 7 bases map to TRBD1. This CDR3 is 14 amino acids long. The junction had 2 bases not matched to a gene; V was cut back by 2 bases and J by 3 bases. Germline V gene data show CDR1 as SGHRS and CDR2 as YFSETQ. For the CDR3, the DNA is TGCGCCAGCAGCTTCGGGGACAGCTACAATGAGCAGTTCTTC. Its protein is CASSFGDSYNEQFF.

This chain uses TRBV29-1 with TRBJ2-7; unclear D gene. Germline CDR1 reads SQVTM; CDR2 reads ANQGSEA. This CDR3 has 15 residues. V was cut by 4 bases and J by 2 bases, with 18 bases left in between. In DNA, the CDR3 is TGCAGCGTTGTAGCCACTGTGCAGACCGCCTACGAGCAGTACTTC. It specifies CSVVATVQTAYEQYF.

J is TRBJ1-1 and V is TRBV10-3, with D maybe TRBD1 (6 bases). Trimming cost V 6 bases and J 1 base, with 21 bases left between them. Germline CDR1 is ENHRY and CDR2 is SYGVKD. This CDR3 has 17 residues. The CDR3, as DNA: TGTGCCATCAGCCCGGGGGGTGGCAGGGGAAAGAACACTGAAGCTTTCTTT. This translates into CAISPGGGRGKNTEAFF.

The chain uses TRBV21-1 and TRBJ2-7; the table's D call of TRBD2 was not tested on the DNA. TRBV21-1 constitutes a pseudogene. CDR3 length: 17 residues. CDR3 nucleotides: TGTGCCAGCACTTACTCCACCCTCCGGAAGAGGGCCTACGAGCAGTACTTC. Translating it yields CASTYSTLRKRAYEQYF.

J is TRBJ2-1 and V is TRBV7-2, with D possibly being TRBD1 (6 bases). This CDR3 region has 18 residues. CDR1 and CDR2 from the germline V gene are SGHTA and FQGNSA. V was clipped by 5 bases and J by 8 bases, with 28 bases between them. CDR3 bases: TGTGCCAGCAGCCCGCCGCTATCACAGGGACCCTTAGGAGATGAGCAGTTCTTC. It is translated as CASSPPLSQGPLGDEQFF.

This chain joins TRBV18 and TRBJ2-7, with D possibly TRBD2 on 6 matching bases. There are 15 residues in the CDR3. Germline V gene data show CDR1 as KGHSH and CDR2 as LQKENI. Trimming took 2 bases from V and 2 from J, leaving 13 bases between them. This CDR3 reads CASSPGRGLTYEQYF. The CDR3, as DNA: TGTGCCAGCTCACCAGGAAGAGGACTAACCTACGAGCAGTACTTC.

The chain has TRBV6-6 and TRBJ1-5; D uncertain. CDR1 is MNHNY, CDR2 SVGAGI, per germline (reference sequence). The V gene lost 5 bases and the J gene lost 10 bases, with 9 bases spanning the gap. The CDR3 consists of 11 residues. CDR3 sequence reads: CASSGGSPQHF. The CDR3 bases are TGTGCCAGCAGTGGCGGATCTCCCCAGCATTTT.

The V call is TRBV10-3, the J call TRBJ2-7, with 9 bases that match TRBD2. CDR3 size: 13 residues. Germline CDR1 and CDR2: ENHRY and SYGVKD. V trimming: 8 bases; J trimming: 4 bases; junction bases outside the gene matches: 6. In DNA, the CDR3 is TGTGCCATCGGAAACGGACTAGCGTACGAGCAGTACTTC. It encodes CAIGNGLAYEQYF.

The chain is built from TRBV30 and TRBJ1-5, with D possibly TRBD1 on 5 matching bases. The V end lost 2 bases, the J end lost 0 bases, and 11 bases lay between the germline ends. From germline, CDR1 is GTSNPN and CDR2 SVGIG (reference sequence). There are 15 residues in the CDR3. In nucleotides, the CDR3 is TGTGCCTGGAGTCGTGGACATCATAGCAATCAGCCCCAGCATTTT. It translates to CAWSRGHHSNQPQHF.

Here the CDR3 DNA reads TGTGCCAGTAGTATAGTAACTAGCGACCCTGGCGGCCAAGAGACCCAGTACTTC. Amino acids: CASSIVTSDPGGQETQYF. The chain joins TRBV19 to TRBJ2-5; 7 nucleotides align to TRBD2. The CDR3 spans 18 residues. V lost 1 base, J lost 1 base, and 12 bases stayed unmatched. From germline, CDR1 is LNHDA and CDR2 SQIVND (reference sequence).

The V gene is TRBV2, the J gene TRBJ1-5; TRBD1 matches 10 bases. From germline, CDR1 is SNHLY and CDR2 FYNNEI. This CDR3 comprises 17 residues. Trimming removed 2 bases from V and 3 bases from J; junction bases left unmatched: 7. The CDR3 nucleotides read TGTGCCAGCAGTGAACGGGGACAGGGGATTGTCAATCAGCCCCAGCATTTT. Protein: CASSERGQGIVNQPQHF.

CDR3 loop: CASSLGLAGAETQYF. The CDR3 region has the DNA TGTGCCAGCAGCTTGGGGTTGGCTGGGGCAGAGACCCAGTACTTC. The rearrangement links TRBV5-4 to TRBJ2-5; D perhaps matches TRBD1 (5 bases). Germline values: CDR1 SGHNT, CDR2 YYREEE (reference sequence). V gave up 0 bases and J gave up 4 bases, with 13 bases separating them. The CDR3 runs 15 residues.

This chain links TRBV18 with TRBJ1-1; D not certain. The CDR3 consists of 13 residues. V was shortened by 3 bases and J by 4 bases, with 9 bases between the two germline ends. From germline, CDR1 is KGHSH and CDR2 LQKENI. The CDR3 is CASSPRRGTEAFF. CDR3 DNA: TGTGCCAGCTCACCTCGCCGGGGCACTGAAGCTTTCTTT. The complete variable domain, with remaining parts taken from reference TRBV18 and TRBJ1-1, reads NAGVMQNPRHLVRRRGQEARLRCSPMKGHSHVYWYRQLPEEGLKFMVYLQKENIIDESGMPKERFSAEFPKEGPSILRIQQVVRGDSAAYFCASSPRRGTEAFFGQGTRLTVV.

The rearrangement links TRBV11-2 to TRBJ2-1, with 8 nucleotides matching TRBD1. V trimming: 5 bases; J trimming: 6 bases; junction bases outside the gene matches: 9. CDR1 is SGHAT and CDR2 is FQNNGV in the germline V gene. The length of the CDR3 is 15 residues. As DNA, the CDR3 is TGTGCCAGCAGCACAAGGACAGGGACTTTCAATGAGCAGTTCTTC. Its protein is CASSTRTGTFNEQFF.

The chain recombines TRBV5-6 with TRBJ2-5; 8 bases line up with TRBD1. The CDR3 totals 13 residues. Per the germline V gene, CDR1 is SGHDT and CDR2 is YYEEEE. The ends lost 7 bases at V and 2 bases at J; junction bases unmatched: 4. The CDR3 is CASSDRVQETQYF. The DNA for the CDR3 is TGTGCCAGCTCGGACAGGGTACAAGAGACCCAGTACTTC.